Below, 9 T cell receptor beta chains from the same sample are listed, as sequenced in a study of T cell repertoires in cytomegalovirus infection. TCRdb re-called the reads through MiXCR, storing one row per CDR3 protein. The repertoire includes approximately 500,000 distinct CDR3 sequences, about 11% of them detected once, and 9.5% to 13% sits in the top ten. The material sequenced was PBMCs. The receptors here all came from a human donor in good health (CMV status not recorded). Some clones in this sample may be carry-over from other donors' samples.

This clonotype was seen a few times. The chain links TRBV11-1 to TRBJ2-7; D possibly matches TRBD1 or TRBD2 (5 bases each). Germline values: CDR1 SGHAT, CDR2 FQDESV (reference sequence). The CDR3 contains 13 residues. Trimming pared 3 bases from V and 3 bases from J, leaving 9 bases between. The CDR3 reads CASSFGANYEQYF. The CDR3 DNA reads as TGTGCCAGCAGCTTCGGGGCAAACTACGAGCAGTACTTC. The whole variable domain, remainder taken from reference TRBV11-1 and TRBJ2-7, is EAEVAQSPRYKITEKSQAVAFWCDPISGHATLYWYRQILGQGPELLVQFQDESVVDDSQLPKDRFSAERLKGVDSTLKIQPAELGDSAMYLCASSFGANYEQYFGPGTRLTVT.

This clonotype was detected many times. The genes are TRBV27 and TRBJ2-7; no reliable D call. V shed 3 bases and J shed 3 bases, with 9 bases lying between them. This CDR3 has 13 amino acids. Germline V gene sequence: CDR1 MNHEY, CDR2 SMNVEV (reference sequence). DNA for the CDR3: TGTGCCAGCAGTTTTAGAGGAATCTACGAGCAGTACTTC. This encodes CASSFRGIYEQYF.

This clonotype was found many times. This rearrangement joins TRBV12-3 or TRBV12-4 to TRBJ2-7, with 7 nucleotides matching TRBD2. Losses at the gene ends were 3 bases for V and 3 bases for J; bases not matched to a gene: 8. This CDR3 is 15 amino acids long. CDR3 region: CASSFSSGRIYEQYF. CDR3 DNA: TGTGCCAGCAGTTTTTCTAGCGGCAGGATCTACGAGCAGTACTTC.

This clonotype appeared a few times. V and J are TRBV2 and TRBJ1-1; D ambiguous. V was shortened by 5 bases and J by 7 bases, with 8 bases between the two germline ends. Germline V gene lookup returns CDR1 SNHLY and CDR2 FYNNEI. There are 11 residues in the CDR3. The CDR3 DNA is TGTGCCAGCAGTCCCTGGCGTGAAGCTTTCTTT. Translating gives CASSPWREAFF. The whole variable domain, remainder taken from reference TRBV2 and TRBJ1-1, is EPEVTQTPSHQVTQMGQEVILRCVPISNHLYFYWYRQILGQKVEFLVSFYNNEISEKSEIFDDQFSVERPDGSNFTLKIRSTKLEDSAMYFCASSPWREAFFGQGTRLTVV.

This clonotype was counted only a few times. V and J are TRBV5-4 and TRBJ2-2; D gene ambiguous. This CDR3 contains 12 residues. Germline CDR1 SGHNT, CDR2 YYREEE (reference sequence). Between the trimmed V and J ends, which lost 0 bases and 7 bases, there was a span of 4 bases. This chain's CDR3 is CASSLEGGELFF. CDR3 sequence (DNA): TGTGCCAGCAGCTTGGAGGGCGGGGAGCTGTTTTTT.

This clonotype was found many times. V and J are TRBV11-3 and TRBJ2-1; the D gene is possibly TRBD2 (7 bases). Per the germline V gene, CDR1 is SGHNT and CDR2 is YENEEA. V was cut by 5 bases and J by 7 bases, with 12 bases left in between. The CDR3 runs to 13 residues. The CDR3 DNA follows: TGTGCCAGCAGCCAAGGGGGGGGGAATGAGCAGTTCTTC. Translating it yields CASSQGGGNEQFF. Filled out from reference TRBV11-3 and TRBJ2-1, the complete variable domain reads EAGVVQSPRYKIIEKKQPVAFWCNPISGHNTLYWYLQNLGQGPELLIRYENEEAVDDSQLPKDRFSAERLKGVDSTLKIQPAELGDSAVYLCASSQGGGNEQFFGPGTRLTVL.

This clonotype has a handful of counts. The CDR3 sequence: CASSLLAGSNSPLHF. Written as DNA, the CDR3 is TGTGCCAGCAGCCTCTTGGCCGGGAGTAATTCACCCCTCCACTTT. The chain links TRBV6-5 to TRBJ1-6; no definite D call. The germline V gene encodes CDR1 MNHEY and CDR2 SVGAGI. V lost 6 bases to trimming and J lost 6 bases, with 15 bases between them. This CDR3 is built from 15 residues.

The chain has TRBV28 and TRBJ2-7; TRBD2 agrees at 8 bases. CDR1 is MDHEN, CDR2 SYDVKM, per germline. J lost 3 bases, V lost 10 bases, and 11 bases had no gene match. The CDR3 is 14 residues long. The CDR3 DNA follows: TGTGCCACCAATACGGGAGGGGCTCACTACGAGCAGTACTTC. The encoded protein is CATNTGGAHYEQYF.

This clonotype was detected ten times or more. This chain connects TRBV7-8 to TRBJ1-6, with D possibly matching TRBD1 (6 bases). This CDR3 comprises 17 residues. The ends were cut back, 6 bases at V and 4 bases at J, with 19 bases in the middle. Germline loops: CDR1 SGHVS, CDR2 FQNEAQ. The CDR3 loop is CASRSTGGVTYNSPLHF. CDR3 coding DNA: TGTGCCAGCAGATCGACAGGTGGGGTGACATATAATTCACCCCTCCACTTT.